The 23 T cell receptor beta chains in this list originate from one sample, sequenced in a study of shared clonotypes between healthy human individuals. TCRdb keeps only in-frame clones here, not all; method: immunoSEQ multiplex PCR. The sample carries roughly 500,000 clones, almost 97% recorded once. The sequenced material came from naive CD4+ T cells sorted from blood. Subset described: CD45RA+ positively selected. These receptors came from a woman in her 30s in good health.

The chain uses TRBV5-1 and TRBJ2-5, with 10 bases lining up with TRBD2. V lost 0 bases and J lost 4; bases outside the gene matches: 3. CDR1 and CDR2 from the germline V gene are SGHRS and YFSETQ. This CDR3 region has 15 residues. The chain's CDR3 is CASSLAPSGRETQYF. As DNA, the CDR3 is TGCGCCAGCAGCTTGGCCCCTAGCGGGAGAGAGACCCAGTACTTC.

The chain combines TRBV27 with TRBJ2-1, with D hard to call. The CDR3 spans 13 residues. Trimming took off 6 bases at V and 3 bases at J, with 9 bases between the two ends. The germline gives CDR1 MNHEY, CDR2 SMNVEV (reference sequence). DNA of the CDR3: TGTGCCAGCAGCCGTTTGGGCTACAATGAGCAGTTCTTC. It is translated as CASSRLGYNEQFF.

On this clone itself: Other DNA variants within this sample encode the same CDR3. The V gene is TRBV28, the J gene TRBJ1-6; D remains unclear. Germline CDR1 and CDR2: MDHEN and SYDVKM. The CDR3 totals 11 residues. V dropped 8 bases and J dropped 7 bases, with 6 bases sitting between them. The CDR3 reads CASSLNSPLHF. Here the CDR3 DNA reads TGTGCCAGCTCCCTAAATTCACCCCTCCACTTT.

The chain couples TRBV28 to TRBJ2-7; D unresolved. Germline V gene data show CDR1 as MDHEN and CDR2 as SYDVKM. Trimming took 2 bases from V and 0 from J, leaving 14 bases between them. The CDR3 sequence is 16 residues long. This CDR3 reads CASSLGVYPSSYEQYF. CDR3 DNA sequence: TGTGCCAGCAGTTTAGGGGTCTACCCGAGCTCCTACGAGCAGTACTTC. Together with reference TRBV28 and TRBJ2-7, the CDR3 gives the full variable domain: DVKVTQSSRYLVKRTGEKVFLECVQDMDHENMFWYRQDPGLGLRLIYFSYDVKMKEKGDIPEGYSVSREKKERFSLILESASTNQTSMYLCASSLGVYPSSYEQYFGPGTRLTVT.

The chain links TRBV16 to TRBJ1-2, with a weak D call TRBD1 (6 bases). V lost 2 bases and J lost 2, with 18 bases in between. This CDR3 is built from 17 residues. In germline, CDR1 is KGHSY, CDR2 FQNENV. The CDR3 loop is CASSQVSLGGSNYGYTF. The DNA for the CDR3 is TGTGCCAGCAGCCAAGTATCGTTAGGGGGAAGCAACTATGGCTACACCTTC.

The table lists this clone with a few counts. The genes are TRBV19 and TRBJ1-2; D possibly corresponds to TRBD1 (5 bases). The V end was cut by 9 bases, the J end by 5 bases, with 16 bases between. In germline, CDR1 is LNHDA, CDR2 SQIVND (reference sequence). This CDR3 spans 13 amino acids. The CDR3, as DNA: TGTGCCAGCAGGGAGACTGCTCCTTATGGCTACACCTTC. Translating gives CASRETAPYGYTF.

The chain is built from TRBV27 and TRBJ2-2, with a weak D call TRBD2 (5 bases). V lost 3 bases and J lost 2, with 7 bases in between. Germline CDR1 reads MNHEY; CDR2 reads SMNVEV (reference sequence). The CDR3 has 14 residues. Here the CDR3 reads CASSFTRNTGELFF. In DNA form, the CDR3 reads TGTGCCAGCAGTTTTACTAGAAACACCGGGGAGCTGTTTTTT.

CDR3 loop: CASSARQLTPLHF. For the CDR3, the DNA is TGTGCCAGCAGTGCTAGACAGTTGACACCCCTCCACTTT. This chain uses TRBV27 with TRBJ1-6, with TRBD1 as a possible D gene (5 bases). V was cut by 5 bases and J by 11 bases, with 13 bases left in between. CDR3 size: 13 residues. CDR1 and CDR2 (germline): MNHEY, SMNVEV (reference sequence).

The chain carries TRBV5-1 and TRBJ2-5; TRBD1 matches at 9 bases. The CDR3 contains 14 residues. With 3 bases clipped from V and 3 bases from J, the junction kept 3 bases outside the gene matches. Germline CDR1 is SGHRS and CDR2 is YFSETQ. CDR3 loop: CASSWTGVEETQYF. CDR3 bases: TGCGCCAGCAGCTGGACAGGGGTCGAAGAGACCCAGTACTTC.

The rearrangement joins TRBV5-6 to TRBJ2-1, with D maybe TRBD2 (6 bases). The CDR3 contains 17 residues. V was pared by 3 bases and J by 2 bases, with 18 bases between. Germline V gene sequence: CDR1 SGHDT, CDR2 YYEEEE. CDR3 DNA sequence: TGTGCCAGCAGCTCCGGGTTCGCGGGAACTACCTACAATGAGCAGTTCTTC. It codes for CASSSGFAGTTYNEQFF.

V and J are TRBV25-1 and TRBJ1-2, with 9 bases aligning to TRBD1. This CDR3 region has 15 residues. V lost 1 base, J lost 4 bases, and 4 bases stayed unmatched. Germline assignment: CDR1 MGHDK and CDR2 SYGVNS. This CDR3 is CASSEFTGGGYGYTF. CDR3 bases: TGTGCCAGCAGTGAATTTACAGGGGGCGGCTATGGCTACACCTTC.

The rearrangement joins TRBV28 to TRBJ1-4; no clear D. V dropped 5 bases and J dropped 7 bases, with 11 bases sitting between them. This CDR3 is built from 13 residues. Germline V gene sequence: CDR1 MDHEN, CDR2 SYDVKM. The CDR3 loop reads CASSRRNSEKLFF. As DNA, the CDR3 is TGTGCCAGCAGTCGCAGGAATTCTGAAAAACTGTTTTTT.

This rearrangement joins TRBV10-1 to TRBJ1-1; tentatively, D is TRBD1 (5 bases). Trimming shortened V by 2 bases and J by 8 bases, and 12 bases separated the two germline ends. The germline CDR1 and CDR2 sequences are WNHNN and SYGVQD (reference sequence). CDR3 size: 13 residues. This CDR3 reads CASSEGRGAEAFF. DNA for the CDR3: TGCGCCAGCAGTGAGGGGAGAGGGGCGGAAGCTTTCTTT.

This clone was counted once. The J gene is TRBJ2-7, the V gene TRBV6-1; D is uncertain. The CDR3 runs 12 residues. V lost 8 bases, J lost 3 bases, and 11 bases lay in between. Germline CDR1 is MNHNS and CDR2 is SASEGT. The CDR3 nucleotides read TGTGCCAGCCGTACGAGTCACTACGAGCAGTACTTC. The encoded protein is CASRTSHYEQYF.

The CDR3 nucleotides are TGCGCCAGCAGCCAATTTCCGGGGTTAGGGGGCGACGAGCAGTACTTC. Translating it yields CASSQFPGLGGDEQYF. This chain connects TRBV4-1 to TRBJ2-7, with 7 bases matching TRBD1. Germline assignment: CDR1 MGHRA and CDR2 YSYEKL. Trimming cost V 2 bases and J 5 bases; bases outside gene matches: 12. CDR3 length: 16 amino acids.

The rearrangement links TRBV5-1 to TRBJ2-5; no clear D. The germline V and J ends were trimmed by 0 bases and 5 bases, with 8 bases remaining between them. The germline CDR1 and CDR2 sequences are SGHRS and YFSETQ. The CDR3 sequence is 13 residues long. The DNA of the CDR3 is TGCGCCAGCAGCTTGGAAGGGTACGAGACCCAGTACTTC. This translates into CASSLEGYETQYF.

V usage is TRBV18 and J usage is TRBJ1-5, with TRBD1 identical over 8 bases. The ends lost 3 bases at V and 2 bases at J; junction bases unmatched: 6. The CDR3 loop spans 16 amino acids. Germline CDR1 and CDR2: KGHSH and LQKENI. The CDR3 DNA follows: TGTGCCAGCTCACCCAGGGGGCTAGAGGGCAATCAGCCCCAGCATTTT. Its translation: CASSPRGLEGNQPQHF.

As for this clone: The same CDR3 can be traced to other DNA sequences in this sample. This chain links TRBV6-5 with TRBJ2-5, with D unclear. V gave up 0 bases and J gave up 2 bases, with 7 bases separating them. CDR3 length equals 14 residues. Germline V gene sequence: CDR1 MNHEY, CDR2 SVGAGI. CDR3 in amino acids: CASSYSRQQETQYF. DNA of the CDR3: TGTGCCAGCAGTTACTCCCGGCAGCAAGAGACCCAGTACTTC.

V is TRBV5-1 and J is TRBJ2-1; no clear D gene. This CDR3 contains 14 residues. Germline V gene sequence: CDR1 SGHRS, CDR2 YFSETQ. Trimming pared 0 bases from V and 8 bases from J, leaving 12 bases between. The CDR3, as DNA: TGCGCCAGCAGCTTGGACTATTACGTCGATGAGCAGTTCTTC. As protein: CASSLDYYVDEQFF.

This chain joins TRBV5-1 and TRBJ2-7; 9 bases map to TRBD2. V gave up 3 bases and J gave up 3 bases; unmatched junction bases: 4. Germline CDR1 is SGHRS and CDR2 is YFSETQ. The CDR3 extends over 14 amino acids. The CDR3 DNA is TGCGCCAGCAGCTCTTTAGCGGGAGTCTACGAGCAGTACTTC. It translates to CASSSLAGVYEQYF. The whole variable domain, remainder taken from reference TRBV5-1 and TRBJ2-7, is KAGVTQTPRYLIKTRGQQVTLSCSPISGHRSVSWYQQTPGQGLQFLFEYFSETQRNKGNFPGRFSGRQFSNSRSEMNVSTLELGDSALYLCASSSLAGVYEQYFGPGTRLTVT.

V usage is TRBV5-1 and J usage is TRBJ2-5; unclear D gene. CDR3 length equals 13 residues. Trimming stripped 0 bases from V and 5 bases from J, with 8 bases between. CDR1 and CDR2 (germline): SGHRS, YFSETQ. The CDR3 sequence: CASSLEAWETQYF. CDR3 nucleotide sequence: TGCGCCAGCAGCTTGGAGGCTTGGGAGACCCAGTACTTC.

V gene TRBV5-4 combines with J gene TRBJ2-1; D perhaps matches TRBD1 (6 bases). The germline V and J ends were trimmed by 4 bases and 4 bases, with 9 bases remaining between them. The CDR3 sequence is 13 residues long. Germline assignment: CDR1 SGHNT and CDR2 YYREEE (reference sequence). The CDR3 nucleotides are TGTGCCAGCAGCGCGACAGGTTACAATGAGCAGTTCTTC. Its protein is CASSATGYNEQFF.

The gene calls are TRBV6-5 and TRBJ2-1, with D possibly being TRBD1 or TRBD2 (6 bases each). The CDR3 consists of 12 residues. V lost 8 bases to trimming and J lost 9 bases, with 14 bases between them. Germline V gene sequence: CDR1 MNHEY, CDR2 SVGAGI. In DNA form, the CDR3 reads TGTGCCAGCGCGACACAGGGAGGTGAGCAGTTCTTC. It yields the protein CASATQGGEQFF.